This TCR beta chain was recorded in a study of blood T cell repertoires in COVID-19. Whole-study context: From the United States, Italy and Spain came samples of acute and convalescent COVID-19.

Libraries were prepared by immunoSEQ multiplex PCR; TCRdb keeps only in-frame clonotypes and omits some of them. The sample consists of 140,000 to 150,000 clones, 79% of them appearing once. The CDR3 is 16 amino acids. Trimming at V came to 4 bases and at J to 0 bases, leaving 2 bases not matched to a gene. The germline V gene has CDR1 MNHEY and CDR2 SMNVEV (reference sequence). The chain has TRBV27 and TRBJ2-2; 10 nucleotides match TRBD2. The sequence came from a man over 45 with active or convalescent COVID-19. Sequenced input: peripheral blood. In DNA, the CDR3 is TGTGCCAGCAGTTGGACTAGCGGCTCGAACACCGGGGAGCTGTTTTTT. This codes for CASSWTSGSNTGELFF.